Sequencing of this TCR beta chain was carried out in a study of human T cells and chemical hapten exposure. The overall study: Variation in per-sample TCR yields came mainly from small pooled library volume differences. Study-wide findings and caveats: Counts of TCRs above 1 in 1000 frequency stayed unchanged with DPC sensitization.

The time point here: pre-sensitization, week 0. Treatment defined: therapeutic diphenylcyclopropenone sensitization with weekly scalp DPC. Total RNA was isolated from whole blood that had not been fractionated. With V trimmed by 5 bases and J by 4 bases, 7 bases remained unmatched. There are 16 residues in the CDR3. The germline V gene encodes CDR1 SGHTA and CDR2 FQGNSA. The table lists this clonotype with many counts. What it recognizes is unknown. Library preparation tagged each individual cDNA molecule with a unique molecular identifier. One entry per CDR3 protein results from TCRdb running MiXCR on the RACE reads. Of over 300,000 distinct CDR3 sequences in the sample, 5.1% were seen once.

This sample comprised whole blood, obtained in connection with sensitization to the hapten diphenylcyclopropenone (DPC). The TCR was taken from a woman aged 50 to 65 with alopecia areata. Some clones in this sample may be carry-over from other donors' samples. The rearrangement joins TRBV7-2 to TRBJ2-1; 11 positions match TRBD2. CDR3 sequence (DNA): TGTGCCAGCAGCGCCCTAGCGGGGGGCCAATACAATGAGCAGTTCTTC. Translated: CASSALAGGQYNEQFF.